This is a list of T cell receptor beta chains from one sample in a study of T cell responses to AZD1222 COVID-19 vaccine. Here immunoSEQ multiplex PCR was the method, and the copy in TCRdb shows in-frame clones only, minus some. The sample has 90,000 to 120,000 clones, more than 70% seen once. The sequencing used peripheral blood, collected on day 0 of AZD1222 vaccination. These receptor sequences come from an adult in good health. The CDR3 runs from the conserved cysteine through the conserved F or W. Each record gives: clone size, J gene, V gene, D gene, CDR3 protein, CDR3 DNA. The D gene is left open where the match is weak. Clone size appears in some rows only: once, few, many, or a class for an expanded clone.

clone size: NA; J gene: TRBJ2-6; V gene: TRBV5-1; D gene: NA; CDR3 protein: CASSLDSSGANVLTF; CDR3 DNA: TGCGCCAGCAGTCTTGACAGCTCTGGGGCCAACGTCCTGACTTTC
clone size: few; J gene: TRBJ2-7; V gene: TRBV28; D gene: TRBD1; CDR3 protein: CASSLSWTGDEQYF; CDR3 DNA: TGTGCCAGCAGTTTATCCTGGACAGGGGACGAGCAGTACTTC
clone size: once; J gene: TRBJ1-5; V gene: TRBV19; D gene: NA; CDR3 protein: CASSISGSNQPQHF; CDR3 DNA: TGTGCCAGTAGTATTTCAGGGAGCAATCAGCCCCAGCATTTT
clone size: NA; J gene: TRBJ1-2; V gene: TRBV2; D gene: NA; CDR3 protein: CASSVSAGLEGYTF; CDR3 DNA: TGTGCCAGCAGTGTTTCGGCAGGGCTAGAAGGCTACACCTTC
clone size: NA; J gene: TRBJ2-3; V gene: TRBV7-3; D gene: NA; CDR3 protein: CASSLGASAKADTQYF; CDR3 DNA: TGTGCCAGCAGCTTGGGGGCCAGCGCCAAGGCAGATACGCAGTATTTT
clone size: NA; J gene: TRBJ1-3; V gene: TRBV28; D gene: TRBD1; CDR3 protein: CASSSPRGPTGNTIYF; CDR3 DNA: TGTGCCAGCAGCTCCCCTAGGGGGCCGACTGGAAACACCATATATTTT
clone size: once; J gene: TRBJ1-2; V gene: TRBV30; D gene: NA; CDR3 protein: CAWSVEGYTF; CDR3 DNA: TGTGCCTGGAGTGTAGAGGGCTACACCTTC
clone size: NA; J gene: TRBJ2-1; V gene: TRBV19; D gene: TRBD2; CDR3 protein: CASGRTSGRATGSYNEQFF; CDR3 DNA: TGTGCCAGTGGCCGGACTAGCGGGAGGGCCACGGGCTCCTACAATGAGCAGTTCTTC
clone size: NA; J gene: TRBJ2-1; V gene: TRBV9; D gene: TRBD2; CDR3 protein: CASSGGLAYNEQFF; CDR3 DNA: TGTGCCAGCAGCGGGGGACTAGCCTACAATGAGCAGTTCTTC
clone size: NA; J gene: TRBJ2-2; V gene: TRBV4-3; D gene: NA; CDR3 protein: CASSQDLRGMGRRDTGELFF; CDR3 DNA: TGCGCCAGCAGCCAAGATCTAAGGGGTATGGGGAGGCGAGACACCGGGGAGCTGTTTTTT
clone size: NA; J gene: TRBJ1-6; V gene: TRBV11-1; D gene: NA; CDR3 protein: CASSLAATSASPLHF; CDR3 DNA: TGTGCCAGCAGCTTAGCTGCTACATCGGCTTCACCCCTCCACTTT